These 8 T cell receptor beta chains share one sample of origin, sequenced in a study of chemoradiotherapy in HPV16-positive cancers. Data came from immunoSEQ multiplex PCR; TCRdb stores just in-frame clones and leaves some out. The repertoire holds fewer than 20,000 clones, with 90% to 95% as singletons. This specimen consisted of blood, obtained from a patient who underwent chemoradiotherapy. The receptors shown here come from a human donor with HPV-associated anogenital cancer.

The V and J genes are TRBV5-4 and TRBJ1-1, with 7 bases that match TRBD1. J gave up 2 bases and V 3 bases, and 4 bases lay outside the gene matches. CDR3 size: 14 residues. The germline CDR1 and CDR2 sequences are SGHNT and YYREEE (reference sequence). The CDR3 nucleotides read TGTGCCAGCAGCTCAAGACAGGGTAACACTGAAGCTTTCTTT. Residues: CASSSRQGNTEAFF.

The rearrangement joins TRBV4-2 to TRBJ2-4, with 12 bases that match TRBD2. Losses at the gene ends were 1 base for V and 13 bases for J; bases not matched to a gene: 5. This CDR3 region has 14 residues. Germline V gene sequence: CDR1 LGHNA, CDR2 YNFKEQ. The CDR3 nucleotides are TGTGCCAGCAGCCAAGGGCTAGCGGGGGGGCTGCAGTACTTC. Its translation: CASSQGLAGGLQYF.

This clone was found once. This sequence joins TRBV10-3 and TRBJ2-5, with TRBD2 as a possible D gene (6 bases). Germline loops: CDR1 ENHRY, CDR2 SYGVKD. The V and J ends lost 3 bases and 11 bases respectively, with 13 bases between them. The CDR3 extends over 12 amino acids. CDR3 DNA sequence: TGTGCCATCAGTGACCGTTCGGGGGAGCAGTACTTC. Translating it yields CAISDRSGEQYF.

A few counts support this clone. The J gene is TRBJ2-7, the V gene TRBV6-1, with D unresolved. The CDR3 totals 15 residues. The V end was cut by 4 bases, the J end by 0 bases, with 13 bases between. The V gene's germline CDR1 is MNHNS and CDR2 SASEGT. The CDR3 region is CASSGFGWSSYEQYV. The CDR3 nucleotides are TGTGCCAGCAGTGGGTTCGGATGGAGCTCCTACGAGCAGTACGTC.

J is TRBJ1-1 and V is TRBV15; D ambiguous. The CDR3 has 18 amino acids. The V and J ends lost 1 base and 2 bases respectively, with 20 bases between them. Germline assignment: CDR1 LNHNV and CDR2 YYDKDF (reference sequence). The CDR3 DNA is TGTGCCACCAGCAGAGCTGTAGGGCGGGCCCGACTTAACACTGAAGCTTTCTTT. It translates to CATSRAVGRARLNTEAFF.

The V and J genes are TRBV13 and TRBJ2-1; D gene ambiguous. There are 13 residues in the CDR3. CDR1 is PRHDT and CDR2 is FYEKMQ in the germline V gene (reference sequence). Trimming took off 0 bases at V and 8 bases at J, with 8 bases between the two ends. CDR3 DNA: TGTGCCAGCAGCTTAGGCGGGCTCGATGAGCAGTTCTTC. It specifies CASSLGGLDEQFF.

In nucleotides, the CDR3 is TGTGCCAGCAGCCAGACAGGGGAAAACTATGGCTACACCTTC. Amino acids: CASSQTGENYGYTF. V gene TRBV14 combines with J gene TRBJ1-2; TRBD1 matches 8 bases. The CDR3 has 14 amino acids. Germline V CDR1 and CDR2: SGHDN, FVKESK. J gave up 2 bases and V 3 bases, and 2 bases lay outside the gene matches.

The chain couples TRBV5-4 to TRBJ2-3, with D unresolved. V lost 0 bases to trimming and J lost 2 bases, with 7 bases between them. Germline V gene sequence: CDR1 SGHNT, CDR2 YYREEE (reference sequence). There are 14 residues in the CDR3. The CDR3 spells CASSLEGATDTQYF. The CDR3 DNA reads TGTGCCAGCAGCTTGGAAGGCGCCACAGATACGCAGTATTTT.